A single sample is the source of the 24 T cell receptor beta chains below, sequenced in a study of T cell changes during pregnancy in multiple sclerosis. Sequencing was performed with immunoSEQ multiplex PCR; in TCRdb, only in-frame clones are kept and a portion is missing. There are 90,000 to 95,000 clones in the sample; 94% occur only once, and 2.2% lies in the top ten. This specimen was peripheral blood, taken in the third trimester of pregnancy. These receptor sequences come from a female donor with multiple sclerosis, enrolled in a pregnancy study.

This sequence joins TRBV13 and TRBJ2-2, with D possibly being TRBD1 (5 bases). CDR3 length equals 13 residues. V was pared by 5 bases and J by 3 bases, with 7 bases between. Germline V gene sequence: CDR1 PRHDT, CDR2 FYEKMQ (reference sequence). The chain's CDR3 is CASSQTDTGELFF. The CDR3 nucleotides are TGTGCCAGCAGCCAGACAGACACCGGGGAGCTGTTTTTT.

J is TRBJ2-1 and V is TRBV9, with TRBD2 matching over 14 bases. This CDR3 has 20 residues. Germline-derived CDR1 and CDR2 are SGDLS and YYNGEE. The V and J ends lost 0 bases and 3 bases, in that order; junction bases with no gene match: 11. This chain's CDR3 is CASSVATTSGRGIVYNEQFF. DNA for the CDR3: TGTGCCAGCAGCGTAGCTACGACTAGCGGGAGGGGAATAGTCTACAATGAGCAGTTCTTC.

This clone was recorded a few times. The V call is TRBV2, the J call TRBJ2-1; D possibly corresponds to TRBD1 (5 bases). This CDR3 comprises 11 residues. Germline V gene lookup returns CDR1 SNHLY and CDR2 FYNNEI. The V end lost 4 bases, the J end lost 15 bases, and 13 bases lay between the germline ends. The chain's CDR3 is CASSAQGRSFF. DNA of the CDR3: TGTGCCAGCAGTGCTCAGGGTCGATCGTTCTTC. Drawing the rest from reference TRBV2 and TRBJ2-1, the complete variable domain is EPEVTQTPSHQVTQMGQEVILRCVPISNHLYFYWYRQILGQKVEFLVSFYNNEISEKSEIFDDQFSVERPDGSNFTLKIRSTKLEDSAMYFCASSAQGRSFFGPGTRLTVL.

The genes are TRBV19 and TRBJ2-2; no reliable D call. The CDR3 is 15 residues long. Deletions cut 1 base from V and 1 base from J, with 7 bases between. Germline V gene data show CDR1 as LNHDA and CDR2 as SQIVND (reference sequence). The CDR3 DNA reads TGTGCCAGTAGTATAGGCGCCGGGAACACCGGGGAGCTGTTTTTT. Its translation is CASSIGAGNTGELFF.

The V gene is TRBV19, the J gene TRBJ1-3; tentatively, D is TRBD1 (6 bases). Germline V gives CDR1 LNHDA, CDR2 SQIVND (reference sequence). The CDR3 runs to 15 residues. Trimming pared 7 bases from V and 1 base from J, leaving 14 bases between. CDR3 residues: CASTLTGLSGNTIYF. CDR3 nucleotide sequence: TGTGCCAGTACTCTAACAGGGCTTTCTGGAAACACCATATATTTT.

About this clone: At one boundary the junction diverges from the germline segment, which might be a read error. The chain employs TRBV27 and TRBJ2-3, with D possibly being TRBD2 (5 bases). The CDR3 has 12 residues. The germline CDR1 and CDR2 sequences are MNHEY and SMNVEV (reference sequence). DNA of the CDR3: TGTGCCAGCCGAGATCCCAAATCGAGGGCGATATTT. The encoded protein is CASRDPKSRAIF.

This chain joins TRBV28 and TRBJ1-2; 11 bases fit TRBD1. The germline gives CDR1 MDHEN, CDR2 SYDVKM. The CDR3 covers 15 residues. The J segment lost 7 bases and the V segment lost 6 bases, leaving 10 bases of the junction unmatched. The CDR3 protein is CASRTPGQGAPGYTF. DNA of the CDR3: TGTGCCAGCAGAACGCCCGGACAGGGGGCGCCTGGCTACACCTTC.

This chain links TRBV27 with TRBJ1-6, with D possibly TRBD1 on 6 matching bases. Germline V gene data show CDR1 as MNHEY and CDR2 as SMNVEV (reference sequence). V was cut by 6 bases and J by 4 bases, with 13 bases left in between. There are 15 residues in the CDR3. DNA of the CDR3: TGTGCCAGCAGAAAAGGGACAACTTATAATTCACCCCTCCACTTT. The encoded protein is CASRKGTTYNSPLHF.

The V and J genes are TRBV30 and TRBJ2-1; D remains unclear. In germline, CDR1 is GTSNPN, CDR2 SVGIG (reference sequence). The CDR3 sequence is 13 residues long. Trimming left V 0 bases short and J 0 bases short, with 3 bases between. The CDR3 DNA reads TGTGCCTGGAGTGTACTCTCCTACAATGAGCAGTTCTTC. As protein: CAWSVLSYNEQFF.

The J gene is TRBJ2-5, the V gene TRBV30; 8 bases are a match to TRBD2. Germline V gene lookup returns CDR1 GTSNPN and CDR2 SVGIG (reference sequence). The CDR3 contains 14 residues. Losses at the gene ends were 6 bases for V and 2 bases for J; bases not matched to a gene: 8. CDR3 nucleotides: TGTGCCTGCCCGAGCGGGGGCGCGCAAGAGACCCAGTACTTC. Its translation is CACPSGGAQETQYF.

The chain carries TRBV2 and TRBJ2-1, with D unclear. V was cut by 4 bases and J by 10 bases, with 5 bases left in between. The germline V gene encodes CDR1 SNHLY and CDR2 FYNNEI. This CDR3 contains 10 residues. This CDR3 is CASSVREQFF. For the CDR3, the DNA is TGTGCCAGCAGTGTCAGAGAGCAGTTCTTC.

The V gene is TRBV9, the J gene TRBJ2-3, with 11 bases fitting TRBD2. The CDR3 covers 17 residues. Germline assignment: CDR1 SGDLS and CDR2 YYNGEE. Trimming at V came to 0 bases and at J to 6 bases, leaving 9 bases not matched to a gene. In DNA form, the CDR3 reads TGTGCCAGCAGCGTAGTTGGAACTAGCGGGAGATCGGATACGCAGTATTTT. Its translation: CASSVVGTSGRSDTQYF.

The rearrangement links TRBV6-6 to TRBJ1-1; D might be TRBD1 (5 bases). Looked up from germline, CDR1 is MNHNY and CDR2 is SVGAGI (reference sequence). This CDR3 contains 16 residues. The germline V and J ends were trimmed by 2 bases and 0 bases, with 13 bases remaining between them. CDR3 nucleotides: TGTGCCAGCAGTTACGGGGGGGTGGGCATGAACACTGAAGCTTTCTTT. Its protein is CASSYGGVGMNTEAFF.

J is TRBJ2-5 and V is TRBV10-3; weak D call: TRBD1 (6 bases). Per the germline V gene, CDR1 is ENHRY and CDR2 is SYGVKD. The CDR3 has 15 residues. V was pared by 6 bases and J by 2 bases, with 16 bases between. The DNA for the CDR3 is TGTGCCATCAGCCTTAGACAGGCCCAACAAGAGACCCAGTACTTC. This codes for CAISLRQAQQETQYF.

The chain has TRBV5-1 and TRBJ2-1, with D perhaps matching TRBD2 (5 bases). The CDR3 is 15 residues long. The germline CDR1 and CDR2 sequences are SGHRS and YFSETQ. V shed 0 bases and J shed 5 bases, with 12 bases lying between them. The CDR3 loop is CASSLGFARDNEQFF. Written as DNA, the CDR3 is TGCGCCAGCAGCTTGGGATTTGCGCGGGACAATGAGCAGTTCTTC.

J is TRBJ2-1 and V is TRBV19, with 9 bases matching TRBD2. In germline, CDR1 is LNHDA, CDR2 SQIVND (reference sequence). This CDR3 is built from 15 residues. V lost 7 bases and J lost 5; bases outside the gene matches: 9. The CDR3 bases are TGTGCCAGTACTATTCCGGGACTAGCCCACAATGAGCAGTTCTTC. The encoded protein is CASTIPGLAHNEQFF.

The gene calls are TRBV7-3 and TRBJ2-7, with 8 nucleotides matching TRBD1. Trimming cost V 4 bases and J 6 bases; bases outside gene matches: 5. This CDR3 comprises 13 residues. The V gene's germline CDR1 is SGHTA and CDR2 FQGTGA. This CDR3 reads CASSSQGASEQYF. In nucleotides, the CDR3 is TGTGCCAGCAGCTCTCAGGGGGCGAGCGAGCAGTACTTC.

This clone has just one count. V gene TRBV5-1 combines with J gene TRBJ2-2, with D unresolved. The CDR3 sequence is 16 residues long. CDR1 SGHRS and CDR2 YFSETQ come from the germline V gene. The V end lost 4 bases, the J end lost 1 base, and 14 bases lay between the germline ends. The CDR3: CASSPSPTGNTGELFF. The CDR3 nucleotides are TGCGCCAGCAGCCCCTCCCCAACGGGGAACACCGGGGAGCTGTTTTTT.

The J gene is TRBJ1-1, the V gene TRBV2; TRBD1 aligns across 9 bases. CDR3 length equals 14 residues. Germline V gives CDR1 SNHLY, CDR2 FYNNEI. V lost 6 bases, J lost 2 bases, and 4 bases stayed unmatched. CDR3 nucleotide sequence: TGTGCCAGCAGGGAGACAGGGGGAAACACTGAAGCTTTCTTT. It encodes CASRETGGNTEAFF.

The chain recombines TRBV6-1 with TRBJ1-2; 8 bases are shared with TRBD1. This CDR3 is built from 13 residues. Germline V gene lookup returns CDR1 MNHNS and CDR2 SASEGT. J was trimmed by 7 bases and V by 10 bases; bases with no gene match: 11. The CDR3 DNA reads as TGTGCCACCCGACAGGGGTTAGTGGCTGGCTACACCTTC. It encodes CATRQGLVAGYTF.

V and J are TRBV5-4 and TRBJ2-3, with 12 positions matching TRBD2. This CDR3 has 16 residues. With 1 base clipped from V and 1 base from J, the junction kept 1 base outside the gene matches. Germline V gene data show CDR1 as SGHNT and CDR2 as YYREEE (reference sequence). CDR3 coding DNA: TGTGCCAGCAGCTTGTCTAGCGGGAGGGGCACAGATACGCAGTATTTT. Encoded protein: CASSLSSGRGTDTQYF.

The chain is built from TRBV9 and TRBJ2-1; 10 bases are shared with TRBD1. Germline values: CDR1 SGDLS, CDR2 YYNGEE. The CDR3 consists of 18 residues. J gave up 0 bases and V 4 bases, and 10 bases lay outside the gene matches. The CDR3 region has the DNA TGTGCCAGCAGCACCCGACCGGGACAGGGGCCCTCCTACAATGAGCAGTTCTTC. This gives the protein CASSTRPGQGPSYNEQFF.

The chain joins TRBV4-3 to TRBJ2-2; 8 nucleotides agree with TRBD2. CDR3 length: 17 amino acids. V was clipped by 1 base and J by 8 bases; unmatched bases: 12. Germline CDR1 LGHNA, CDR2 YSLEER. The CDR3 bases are TGCGCCAGCAGCCAAGTTCGGGCTAGCGGGCTGGAAGGGGAGCTGTTTTTT. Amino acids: CASSQVRASGLEGELFF.

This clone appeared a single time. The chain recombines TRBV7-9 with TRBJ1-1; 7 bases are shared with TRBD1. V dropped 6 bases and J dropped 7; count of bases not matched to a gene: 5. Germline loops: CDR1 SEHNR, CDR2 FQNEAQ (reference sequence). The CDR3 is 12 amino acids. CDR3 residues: CASRPTGFEAFF. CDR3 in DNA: TGTGCCAGCAGACCGACAGGGTTTGAAGCTTTCTTT.